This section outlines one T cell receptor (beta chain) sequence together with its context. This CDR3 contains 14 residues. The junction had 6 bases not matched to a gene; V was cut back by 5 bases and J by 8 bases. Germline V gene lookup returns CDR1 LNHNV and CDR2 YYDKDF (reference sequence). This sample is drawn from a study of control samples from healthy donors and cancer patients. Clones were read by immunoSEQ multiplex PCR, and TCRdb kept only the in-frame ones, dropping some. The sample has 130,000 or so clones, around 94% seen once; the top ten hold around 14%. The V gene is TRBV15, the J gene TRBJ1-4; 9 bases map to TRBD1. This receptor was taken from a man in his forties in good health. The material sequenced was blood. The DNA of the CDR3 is TGTGCCACCAGCGAGACCGGGACAGGGGAAAAACTGTTTTTT. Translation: CATSETGTGEKLFF. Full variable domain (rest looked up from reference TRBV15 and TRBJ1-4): DAMVIQNPRYQVTQFGKPVTLSCSQTLNHNVMYWYQQKSSQAPKLLFHYYDKDFNNEADTPDNFQSRRPNTSFCFLDIRSPGLGDTAMYLCATSETGTGEKLFFGSGTQLSVL.